Presented here are 27 T cell receptor beta chains from one specimen sequenced in a study of PD-1 blockade in classical Hodgkin lymphoma. The sample's time point: cycle 4 day 1 (C4D1), after 6 weeks of nivolumab. In every patient, relapse followed autologous stem cell transplantation, while exposure to brentuximab vedotin differed. Measured with immunoSEQ multiplex PCR; TCRdb has only the in-frame clones, and not every one. The table has under 50,000 clones, around three fifths seen once; the top ten hold approximately 2.8%. This specimen was peripheral blood mononuclear cells (PBMCs), taken before the fourth cycle of nivolumab. These receptors were collected from a human donor with classical Hodgkin lymphoma.

V is TRBV19 and J is TRBJ1-1; D ambiguous. V lost 5 bases and J 6 bases, leaving 16 bases between the germline ends. CDR1 is LNHDA, CDR2 SQIVND, per germline (reference sequence). The CDR3 runs to 14 residues. CDR3: CASSAARQLSEAFF. The CDR3 nucleotides read TGTGCCAGTAGTGCAGCCCGACAATTATCTGAAGCTTTCTTT.

This clone was picked up a small number of times. This rearrangement joins TRBV5-1 to TRBJ1-4; 10 bases are shared with TRBD1. The J segment lost 5 bases and the V segment lost 4 bases, leaving 2 bases of the junction unmatched. From germline, CDR1 is SGHRS and CDR2 YFSETQ. The CDR3 contains 14 residues. The DNA of the CDR3 is TGCGCCAGCAGCCGGACAGGGGGGAATGAAAAACTGTTTTTT. This codes for CASSRTGGNEKLFF.

This clone occurred a few times. V usage is TRBV19 and J usage is TRBJ2-1; D gene ambiguous. V was pared by 5 bases and J by 14 bases, with 19 bases between. Germline V gene sequence: CDR1 LNHDA, CDR2 SQIVND (reference sequence). The CDR3 runs to 13 residues. In DNA form, the CDR3 reads TGTGCCAGTAGTTTACCGGGCCCTAAAGGGAAGTTCTTC. Translating gives CASSLPGPKGKFF.

Concerning this clone itself: The sample has other DNA sequences that encode this CDR3 too. J is TRBJ1-1 and V is TRBV6-5; D possibly corresponds to TRBD1 (5 bases). The CDR3 has 16 amino acids. In germline, CDR1 is MNHEY, CDR2 SVGAGI. Trimming removed 0 bases from V and 0 bases from J, with 11 bases in between. The CDR3 is CASSYSSGTVNTEAFF. DNA of the CDR3: TGTGCCAGCAGTTACTCGTCCGGGACGGTGAACACTGAAGCTTTCTTT.

This clone was seen many times. The chain links TRBV6-6 to TRBJ1-4; D not resolved. This CDR3 is 13 amino acids long. Germline assignment: CDR1 MNHNY and CDR2 SVGAGI (reference sequence). Trimming cost V 2 bases and J 8 bases, with 9 bases left between them. CDR3 coding DNA: TGTGCCAGCAGTTACGGCATGATGGAAAAACTGTTTTTT. Amino acid sequence: CASSYGMMEKLFF.

This chain links TRBV7-2 with TRBJ2-5, with D uncertain. V dropped 3 bases and J dropped 4 bases, with 3 bases sitting between them. Looked up from germline, CDR1 is SGHTA and CDR2 is FQGNSA. This CDR3 has 11 amino acids. The DNA of the CDR3 is TGTGCCAGCAGCTTCCCAGAGACCCAGTACTTC. Its translation: CASSFPETQYF. Looking up the rest from reference TRBV7-2 and TRBJ2-5 gives the full variable domain: GAGVSQSPSNKVTEKGKDVELRCDPISGHTALYWYRQSLGQGLEFLIYFQGNSAPDKSGLPSDRFSAERTGGSVSTLTIQRTQQEDSAVYLCASSFPETQYFGPGTRLLVL.

The rearrangement uses TRBV5-1 and TRBJ2-5; 9 nucleotides match TRBD1. Germline CDR1 is SGHRS and CDR2 is YFSETQ. The CDR3 length is 16 residues. V lost 0 bases, J lost 3 bases, and 6 bases stayed unmatched. The CDR3 coding sequence is TGCGCCAGCAGCTTGGCCGGGACAGGGCGGGAAGAGACCCAGTACTTC. Its translation: CASSLAGTGREETQYF.

The sample holds a few counts of this clone. This chain joins TRBV27 and TRBJ2-7; the match to TRBD2 covers 9 bases. Germline V gives CDR1 MNHEY, CDR2 SMNVEV (reference sequence). The V gene end was trimmed by 2 bases and the J gene end by 2 bases; junction bases not matched to a gene: 4. This CDR3 spans 15 amino acids. CDR3 protein: CASSLRLAVTYEQYF. The CDR3 nucleotides read TGTGCCAGCAGTTTAAGACTAGCGGTAACCTACGAGCAGTACTTC.

V and J are TRBV15 and TRBJ2-3; D may be TRBD1 (5 bases). The V gene lost 0 bases and the J gene lost 2 bases, with 12 bases spanning the gap. The CDR3 loop spans 16 amino acids. The germline V gene encodes CDR1 LNHNV and CDR2 YYDKDF (reference sequence). In DNA form, the CDR3 reads TGTGCCACCAGCAGAGATATAGGGGTCCTCACAGATACGCAGTATTTT. It encodes CATSRDIGVLTDTQYF. Full variable domain (outside the CDR3, taken from reference TRBV15 and TRBJ2-3): DAMVIQNPRYQVTQFGKPVTLSCSQTLNHNVMYWYQQKSSQAPKLLFHYYDKDFNNEADTPDNFQSRRPNTSFCFLDIRSPGLGDTAMYLCATSRDIGVLTDTQYFGPGTRLTVL.

The chain employs TRBV30 and TRBJ1-2, with D unresolved. Germline CDR1 GTSNPN, CDR2 SVGIG (reference sequence). The CDR3 is 14 residues long. V lost 1 base, J lost 5 bases, and 14 bases lay in between. Here the CDR3 reads CAWSGGRAQYGYTF. DNA for the CDR3: TGTGCCTGGAGTGGGGGTAGGGCTCAATATGGCTACACCTTC.

This clone was seen many times. This CDR3 is also generated by other DNA sequences in the sample. V gene TRBV30 combines with J gene TRBJ2-7; 11 bases agree with TRBD1. Trimming removed 0 bases from V and 3 bases from J; junction bases left unmatched: 1. Germline CDR1 is GTSNPN and CDR2 is SVGIG (reference sequence). This CDR3 has 14 amino acids. CDR3 DNA sequence: TGTGCCTGGAGTGTGGGGACAGGGGGCTACGAGCAGTACTTC. Amino acid sequence: CAWSVGTGGYEQYF. The full variable domain, in which reference TRBV30 and TRBJ2-7 provide the parts outside the CDR3, is SQTIHQWPATLVQPVGSPLSLECTVEGTSNPNLYWYRQAAGRGLQLLFYSVGIGQISSEVPQNLSASRPQDRQFILSSKKLLLSDSGFYLCAWSVGTGGYEQYFGPGTRLTVT.

This clone was seen a few times. V is TRBV19 and J is TRBJ1-4; possible D gene TRBD1, 5 bases. The CDR3 is made up of 14 amino acids. The V end lost 2 bases, the J end lost 13 bases, and 17 bases lay between the germline ends. The germline V gene encodes CDR1 LNHDA and CDR2 SQIVND (reference sequence). The CDR3 DNA sequence: TGTGCCAGTAGTATAAGTAGTTTGGCGCAGGGACTGTTTTTT. It specifies CASSISSLAQGLFF. The full variable domain, completed using reference TRBV19 and TRBJ1-4, is DGGITQSPKYLFRKEGQNVTLSCEQNLNHDAMYWYRQDPGQGLRLIYYSQIVNDFQKGDIAEGYSVSREKKESFPLTVTSAQKNPTAFYLCASSISSLAQGLFFGSGTQLSVL.

The V and J genes are TRBV25-1 and TRBJ1-1, with D tentatively TRBD1 (5 bases). V gave up 4 bases and J gave up 7 bases, with 16 bases separating them. The V gene's germline CDR1 is MGHDK and CDR2 SYGVNS. This CDR3 contains 14 residues. Here the CDR3 DNA reads TGTGCCAGCAGTGTCACCGGGAAAACAGGTGAAGCTTTCTTT. This sequence encodes CASSVTGKTGEAFF.

This sequence joins TRBV28 and TRBJ2-7; D is unclear. The V gene lost 3 bases and the J gene lost 0 bases, with 15 bases spanning the gap. The CDR3 totals 16 residues. Germline-derived CDR1 and CDR2 are MDHEN and SYDVKM. The CDR3 reads CASSLGSWLTSYEQYF. The CDR3 DNA is TGTGCCAGCAGTTTGGGCAGCTGGTTGACCTCCTACGAGCAGTACTTC.

The sample holds a few counts of this clone. The rearrangement uses TRBV20-1 and TRBJ2-1; D not resolved. Germline CDR1 reads DFQATT; CDR2 reads SNEGSKA (reference sequence). Trimming shortened V by 3 bases and J by 5 bases, and 5 bases separated the two germline ends. The CDR3 totals 11 residues. The CDR3 DNA follows: TGCAGTGCTAGTAGGAACAATGAGCAGTTCTTC. This codes for CSASRNNEQFF.

This clone has more than one count but fewer than ten. The DNA for the CDR3 is TGTGCCAGCAGCGCGGGACAGGGAATCTCCTACGAGCAGTACTTC. Its protein is CASSAGQGISYEQYF. The J gene is TRBJ2-7, the V gene TRBV5-6; 9 nucleotides align to TRBD1. The CDR3 runs 15 residues. Germline assignment: CDR1 SGHDT and CDR2 YYEEEE. The trim removed 4 bases at V and 0 bases at J, leaving 5 bases unmatched.

The chain has TRBV7-2 and TRBJ2-2; D gene unclear. The CDR3 sequence is 15 residues long. Trimming shortened V by 1 base and J by 1 base, and 7 bases separated the two germline ends. The germline CDR1 and CDR2 sequences are SGHTA and FQGNSA. The CDR3 here is CASSLGRMNTGELFF. The CDR3 DNA is TGTGCCAGCAGCTTAGGCCGAATGAACACCGGGGAGCTGTTTTTT.

This chain joins TRBV7-2 and TRBJ2-1; TRBD2 might be the D (6 bases). The CDR3 spans 15 residues. The ends were cut back, 1 base at V and 4 bases at J, with 11 bases in the middle. Germline CDR1 reads SGHTA; CDR2 reads FQGNSA. CDR3 DNA sequence: TGTGCCAGCAGCTTAGAGGTCGGGGGTTACAATGAGCAGTTCTTC. It yields the protein CASSLEVGGYNEQFF.

The chain joins TRBV9 to TRBJ2-3, with D uncertain. V lost 0 bases and J 1 base, leaving 12 bases between the germline ends. The CDR3 has 16 residues. Looked up from germline, CDR1 is SGDLS and CDR2 is YYNGEE. CDR3 sequence: CASSVAEGSRTDTQYF. CDR3 DNA: TGTGCCAGCAGCGTAGCTGAAGGGTCACGCACAGATACGCAGTATTTT.

V gene TRBV7-2 combines with J gene TRBJ2-7, with 7 nucleotides matching TRBD1. The trim removed 5 bases at V and 3 bases at J, leaving 7 bases unmatched. Germline CDR1 reads SGHTA; CDR2 reads FQGNSA. CDR3 length equals 14 residues. For the CDR3, the DNA is TGTGCCAGCAGCCGATCAACAGGGGTCTACGAGCAGTACTTC. Translating gives CASSRSTGVYEQYF.

This clone has a handful of counts. This chain links TRBV5-4 with TRBJ2-3; TRBD2 matches 10 bases. There are 15 residues in the CDR3. Germline CDR1 SGHNT, CDR2 YYREEE (reference sequence). Unmatched junction bases numbered 3, after V lost 1 base and J lost 4 bases. The CDR3 DNA reads as TGTGCCAGCAGCTTGCCTAGCGGGAGCCCAGATACGCAGTATTTT. It is translated as CASSLPSGSPDTQYF.

The genes are TRBV2 and TRBJ2-1, with 14 nucleotides matching TRBD2. CDR1 SNHLY and CDR2 FYNNEI come from the germline V gene. The CDR3 extends over 15 amino acids. The V segment lost 1 base and the J segment 9 bases; nucleotides outside the gene matches: 2. The CDR3 DNA follows: TGTGCCAGCAGTGAAGAGGGACTAGCGGGGGTTGAGCAGTTCTTC. Protein product: CASSEEGLAGVEQFF. Full variable domain (rest looked up from reference TRBV2 and TRBJ2-1): EPEVTQTPSHQVTQMGQEVILRCVPISNHLYFYWYRQILGQKVEFLVSFYNNEISEKSEIFDDQFSVERPDGSNFTLKIRSTKLEDSAMYFCASSEEGLAGVEQFFGPGTRLTVL.

The count of this clone is one. V usage is TRBV4-3 and J usage is TRBJ2-5, with TRBD2 matching 11 bases. The J call may not be correct, given that the DNA end is closer to TRBJ2-7. Germline values: CDR1 LGHNA, CDR2 YSLEER. This CDR3 comprises 16 residues. The CDR3 DNA sequence: TGCGCCAGCAGCCAAGGCCCCACTAGCGGGAGTTACGAGCAGTACTTC. Amino acids: CASSQGPTSGSYEQYF.

The rearrangement uses TRBV7-8 and TRBJ1-5; no definite D call. Germline V gives CDR1 SGHVS, CDR2 FQNEAQ. CDR3 length equals 17 residues. V lost 0 bases and J 3 bases, leaving 15 bases between the germline ends. CDR3 region: CASSLAQQTRYNQPQHF. The CDR3 region has the DNA TGTGCCAGCAGCTTAGCGCAGCAAACCAGGTACAATCAGCCCCAGCATTTT.

This clone was observed a few times. The chain joins TRBV7-2 to TRBJ2-5; no clear D gene. The CDR3 runs to 13 residues. The germline CDR1 and CDR2 sequences are SGHTA and FQGNSA. The V end lost 1 base, the J end lost 4 bases, and 7 bases lay between the germline ends. Here the CDR3 reads CASSLDPGETQYF. As DNA, the CDR3 is TGTGCCAGCAGCTTAGATCCGGGAGAGACCCAGTACTTC.

The chain recombines TRBV28 with TRBJ1-2; D is unresolved. CDR1 is MDHEN and CDR2 is SYDVKM in the germline V gene. This CDR3 has 12 amino acids. The V and J ends lost 8 bases and 4 bases respectively, with 11 bases between them. This CDR3 reads CASSPVGYGYTF. CDR3 in DNA: TGTGCCAGCTCTCCGGTAGGCTATGGCTACACCTTC.

V is TRBV18 and J is TRBJ2-1; 9 nucleotides line up with TRBD1. The V gene end was trimmed by 6 bases and the J gene end by 3 bases; junction bases not matched to a gene: 3. In germline, CDR1 is KGHSH, CDR2 LQKENI. The CDR3 sequence is 14 residues long. In DNA form, the CDR3 reads TGTGCCAGCTCTCTGGACAGGGGCTACAATGAGCAGTTCTTC. Amino acids: CASSLDRGYNEQFF.